This passage covers 26 T cell receptor beta chains from one sample sequenced in a study of cytotoxic CD8 clonotypes in ibrutinib-treated CLL. Sequencing used immunoSEQ multiplex PCR; TCRdb keeps in-frame clones, though not all of them. The data contain approximately 140,000 clones, 75% to 95% of them singletons. This sample comprised PBMCs, obtained after 12 months of ibrutinib treatment. These receptors originate from a human donor with chronic lymphocytic leukemia.

The gene calls are TRBV2 and TRBJ1-5; no firm D call. V was trimmed by 2 bases and J by 0 bases, leaving 8 bases between them. The germline CDR1 and CDR2 sequences are SNHLY and FYNNEI. CDR3 length: 15 residues. CDR3 loop: CASSEFGVSNQPQHF. CDR3 bases: TGTGCCAGCAGTGAATTTGGGGTTAGCAATCAGCCCCAGCATTTT.

The chain uses TRBV19 and TRBJ1-4, with TRBD1 matching over 8 bases. CDR3 length: 13 amino acids. V dropped 6 bases and J dropped 7; count of bases not matched to a gene: 4. CDR1 LNHDA and CDR2 SQIVND come from the germline V gene (reference sequence). DNA for the CDR3: TGTGCCAGTAGAACAGGGGGGAGTGAAAAACTGTTTTTT. Encoded protein: CASRTGGSEKLFF.

This chain links TRBV28 with TRBJ2-7; 8 nucleotides line up with TRBD1. Germline V gives CDR1 MDHEN, CDR2 SYDVKM. The junction had 5 bases not matched to a gene; V was cut back by 6 bases and J by 1 base. CDR3 length: 14 amino acids. The CDR3 DNA reads as TGTGCCAGCAGGCCCGGACAGGGATCCTACGAGCAGTACTTC. Amino acids: CASRPGQGSYEQYF. The entire variable domain, with the rest obtained from reference TRBV28 and TRBJ2-7, is as follows: DVKVTQSSRYLVKRTGEKVFLECVQDMDHENMFWYRQDPGLGLRLIYFSYDVKMKEKGDIPEGYSVSREKKERFSLILESASTNQTSMYLCASRPGQGSYEQYFGPGTRLTVT.

The chain joins TRBV7-9 to TRBJ2-7; D is tentatively TRBD1 or TRBD2 (5 bases each). V was clipped by 5 bases and J by 0 bases, with 17 bases between them. CDR1 and CDR2 (germline): SEHNR, FQNEAQ (reference sequence). The CDR3 length is 16 residues. The CDR3 here is CASSLLSGTASYEQYF. The CDR3 coding sequence is TGTGCCAGCAGCCTCTTATCTGGGACGGCCTCCTACGAGCAGTACTTC.

The genes are TRBV5-1 and TRBJ2-7; D tentatively fits TRBD1 or TRBD2 (5 bases each). V was pared by 3 bases and J by 2 bases, with 12 bases between. Germline V gives CDR1 SGHRS, CDR2 YFSETQ. The CDR3 has 14 amino acids. The CDR3 sequence is CASSWYSGPYEQYF. CDR3 DNA: TGCGCCAGCAGCTGGTACTCGGGACCCTACGAGCAGTACTTC.

The V gene is TRBV28, the J gene TRBJ2-3; 7 bases line up with TRBD1. J was trimmed by 1 base and V by 7 bases; bases with no gene match: 2. The CDR3 extends over 13 amino acids. CDR1 MDHEN and CDR2 SYDVKM come from the germline V gene. The chain's CDR3 is CASTTGGTDTQYF. The CDR3 DNA reads as TGTGCCAGCACTACAGGGGGCACAGATACGCAGTATTTT.

The sample holds one count of this clone. V and J are TRBV2 and TRBJ2-1, with D maybe TRBD1 (6 bases). Trimming left V 8 bases short and J 1 base short, with 12 bases between. Germline V CDR1 and CDR2: SNHLY, FYNNEI. This CDR3 region has 14 residues. CDR3 DNA: TGTGCCAGCCTCCAGGGGTGGTCCTACAATGAGCAGTTCTTC. Residues: CASLQGWSYNEQFF.

V usage is TRBV6-5 and J usage is TRBJ1-5; D ambiguous. The V and J ends lost 4 bases and 0 bases respectively, with 13 bases between them. The CDR3 has 16 amino acids. The germline CDR1 and CDR2 sequences are MNHEY and SVGAGI. CDR3 bases: TGTGCCAGCAGTTTGGCAGCTACCTATAGCAATCAGCCCCAGCATTTT. It codes for CASSLAATYSNQPQHF.

The rearrangement uses TRBV19 and TRBJ2-1, with 14 bases aligning to TRBD2. Germline loops: CDR1 LNHDA, CDR2 SQIVND (reference sequence). V shed 4 bases and J 4 bases; nucleotides not matched to a gene: 6. This CDR3 is built from 17 residues. CDR3 loop: CASSTGTSGSMYNEQFF. CDR3 DNA sequence: TGTGCCAGTAGTACAGGGACTAGCGGGAGCATGTACAATGAGCAGTTCTTC.

The V gene is TRBV7-2, the J gene TRBJ1-1; D gene uncertain. The CDR3 is 13 residues long. Trimming pared 2 bases from V and 1 base from J, leaving 5 bases between. Germline CDR1 is SGHTA and CDR2 is FQGNSA. The CDR3 nucleotides read TGTGCCAGCAGCTTATCAGCGAACACTGAAGCTTTCTTT. Translated, it gives CASSLSANTEAFF.

Of note for this clone: The junction shows a germline mismatch at one end, possibly a read error. The gene calls are TRBV25-1 and TRBJ2-6; D is unclear. Germline CDR1 reads MGHDK; CDR2 reads SYGVNS. This CDR3 spans 15 amino acids. The CDR3 spells CASSGALTGTNVLTF. The CDR3 coding sequence is TGTGCCAGCAGTGGCGCGTTAACTGGGACCAACGTCCTGACTTTC.

The chain has TRBV6-5 and TRBJ1-2, with a weak D call TRBD1 (6 bases). The CDR3 is 15 amino acids. Germline values: CDR1 MNHEY, CDR2 SVGAGI. Trimming removed 4 bases from V and 11 bases from J, with 23 bases in between. CDR3 protein: CASSWGPLSGAPYTF. The CDR3, as DNA: TGTGCCAGCAGTTGGGGCCCATTGTCGGGGGCCCCTTACACCTTC.

The rearrangement links TRBV6-6 to TRBJ2-1; no clear D. The CDR3 is made up of 12 amino acids. Per the germline V gene, CDR1 is MNHNY and CDR2 is SVGAGI (reference sequence). Trimming removed 2 bases at V and 12 bases at J, with 11 bases between. The CDR3 is CASSYDASAQFF. The CDR3 DNA sequence: TGTGCCAGCAGTTACGACGCTAGTGCGCAGTTCTTC.

This chain connects TRBV6-5 to TRBJ2-3; 7 positions match TRBD2. Germline CDR1 MNHEY, CDR2 SVGAGI. The CDR3 totals 16 residues. The trim removed 0 bases at V and 0 bases at J, leaving 3 bases unmatched. The CDR3 is CASSYSDSGSTDTQYF. CDR3 DNA sequence: TGTGCCAGCAGTTACTCCGATAGCGGGAGCACAGATACGCAGTATTTT.

The chain couples TRBV27 to TRBJ2-3; the match to TRBD2 covers 12 bases. The length of the CDR3 is 12 residues. From germline, CDR1 is MNHEY and CDR2 SMNVEV (reference sequence). Germline trimming cut 5 bases from V and 12 bases from J; bases unmatched to any gene: 3. This CDR3 reads CASSLAGGEQYF. CDR3 sequence (DNA): TGTGCCAGCAGTCTAGCGGGGGGGGAACAGTATTTT.

The gene calls are TRBV28 and TRBJ2-7; 11 nucleotides line up with TRBD2. Germline values: CDR1 MDHEN, CDR2 SYDVKM. The CDR3 length is 15 residues. After removal of 11 bases from V and 1 base from J, the junction contained 10 bases not matched to a gene. The CDR3 DNA reads as TGTGCCTCCTCATATGGGACTAGCGGATCCTACGAGCAGTACTTC. This codes for CASSYGTSGSYEQYF.

The rearrangement links TRBV7-3 to TRBJ2-7; the D gene is possibly TRBD1 (6 bases). Germline CDR1 is SGHTA and CDR2 is FQGTGA. The CDR3 consists of 13 residues. The V end was cut by 2 bases, the J end by 4 bases, with 9 bases between. The CDR3 is CASSLEQGYEQYF. CDR3 in DNA: TGTGCCAGCAGCTTAGAACAGGGATACGAGCAGTACTTC.

The rearrangement joins TRBV4-1 to TRBJ2-5; 8 bases line up with TRBD1. V was pared by 6 bases and J by 5 bases, with 8 bases of the junction left unmatched. There are 14 residues in the CDR3. Per germline, CDR1 MGHRA and CDR2 YSYEKL. CDR3 DNA: TGCGCCAGCAGATCTACGACAGGGGTGGAGACCCAGTACTTC. Translating it yields CASRSTTGVETQYF.

V usage is TRBV6-6 and J usage is TRBJ1-4; possible D gene TRBD1, 5 bases. Trimming stripped 11 bases from V and 3 bases from J, with 10 bases between. The CDR3 sequence is 12 residues long. Germline V gene data show CDR1 as MNHNY and CDR2 as SVGAGI (reference sequence). CDR3 sequence (DNA): TGTGCCGGGGGTCGGGCTAATGAAAAACTGTTTTTT. Translation: CAGGRANEKLFF.

The rearrangement joins TRBV27 to TRBJ2-1; 8 bases map to TRBD1. CDR1 is MNHEY and CDR2 is SMNVEV in the germline V gene (reference sequence). Trimming cost V 1 base and J 7 bases; bases outside gene matches: 3. This CDR3 has 14 amino acids. This CDR3 reads CASSLWQGANEQFF. In DNA form, the CDR3 reads TGTGCCAGCAGTTTATGGCAGGGGGCAAATGAGCAGTTCTTC.

This clone is a singleton in its sample. J is TRBJ2-1 and V is TRBV27, with 7 bases identical to TRBD2. Germline assignment: CDR1 MNHEY and CDR2 SMNVEV (reference sequence). CDR3 size: 14 residues. Unmatched junction bases numbered 4, after V lost 2 bases and J lost 6 bases. The CDR3 DNA is TGTGCCAGCAGTTTAGGGTGGGGGGGCAATGAGCAGTTCTTC. This translates into CASSLGWGGNEQFF.

This rearrangement joins TRBV27 to TRBJ2-7, with D perhaps matching TRBD2 (6 bases). Germline CDR1 MNHEY, CDR2 SMNVEV (reference sequence). The CDR3 sequence is 15 residues long. Between the trimmed V and J ends, which lost 2 bases and 1 base, there was a span of 12 bases. The CDR3 loop reads CASSLTFGGSYEQYF. The CDR3 region has the DNA TGTGCCAGCAGTTTAACCTTCGGGGGTTCCTACGAGCAGTACTTC.

The chain couples TRBV28 to TRBJ2-1, with 9 bases that match TRBD2. With V trimmed by 5 bases and J by 3 bases, 5 bases remained unmatched. The CDR3 is made up of 15 amino acids. CDR1 is MDHEN, CDR2 SYDVKM, per germline. The CDR3 DNA follows: TGTGCCAGCAGTCCGAGCGGGAGGCGCTACAATGAGCAGTTCTTC. It is translated as CASSPSGRRYNEQFF.

The chain couples TRBV15 to TRBJ2-1, with unresolved D. Germline V gene sequence: CDR1 LNHNV, CDR2 YYDKDF (reference sequence). Between the trimmed V and J ends, which lost 1 base and 8 bases, there was a span of 9 bases. CDR3 size: 13 residues. CDR3 sequence (DNA): TGTGCCACCAGCAGAGCGGGCGGAGATGAGCAGTTCTTC. This translates into CATSRAGGDEQFF.

V is TRBV7-6 and J is TRBJ1-4; D is unclear. The ends were cut back, 7 bases at V and 7 bases at J, with 13 bases in the middle. This CDR3 has 13 amino acids. Germline CDR1 is SGHVS and CDR2 is FNYEAQ. The CDR3 sequence is CASNSHPGEKLFF. The CDR3 DNA sequence: TGTGCCAGCAACTCCCATCCCGGTGAAAAACTGTTTTTT.

This clone was picked up one time. The chain is built from TRBV29-1 and TRBJ2-3; D is possibly TRBD2 (6 bases). V lost 8 bases, J lost 3 bases, and 15 bases lay in between. The CDR3 runs 13 residues. Germline V gives CDR1 SQVTM, CDR2 ANQGSEA. The CDR3 reads CSLAQSGTDTQYF. The CDR3 DNA is TGCAGCTTGGCCCAAAGCGGGACAGATACGCAGTATTTT.